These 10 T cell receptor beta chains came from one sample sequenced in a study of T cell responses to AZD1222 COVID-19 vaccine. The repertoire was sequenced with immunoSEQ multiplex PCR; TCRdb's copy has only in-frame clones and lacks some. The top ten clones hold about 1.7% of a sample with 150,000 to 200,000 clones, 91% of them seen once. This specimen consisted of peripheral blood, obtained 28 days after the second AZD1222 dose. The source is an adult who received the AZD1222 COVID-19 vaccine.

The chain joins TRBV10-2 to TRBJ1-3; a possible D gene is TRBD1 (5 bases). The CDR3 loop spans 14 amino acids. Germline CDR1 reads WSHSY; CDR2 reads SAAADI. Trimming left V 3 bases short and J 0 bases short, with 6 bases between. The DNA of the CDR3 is TGCGCCAGCAGTGACAGGGTCTCTGGAAACACCATATATTTT. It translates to CASSDRVSGNTIYF.

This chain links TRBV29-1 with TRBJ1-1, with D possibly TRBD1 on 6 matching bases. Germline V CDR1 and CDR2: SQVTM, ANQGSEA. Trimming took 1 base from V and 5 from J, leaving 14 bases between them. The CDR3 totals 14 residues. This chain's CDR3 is CSVEVQGSWTEAFF. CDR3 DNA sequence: TGCAGCGTTGAAGTACAGGGCTCCTGGACTGAAGCTTTCTTT.

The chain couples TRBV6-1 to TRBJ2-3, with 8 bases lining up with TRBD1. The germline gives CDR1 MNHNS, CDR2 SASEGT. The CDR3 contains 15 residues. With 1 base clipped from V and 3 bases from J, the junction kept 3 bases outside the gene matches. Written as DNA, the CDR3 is TGTGCCAGCAGTGAAGATACAGGGGGGACAGATACGCAGTATTTT. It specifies CASSEDTGGTDTQYF.

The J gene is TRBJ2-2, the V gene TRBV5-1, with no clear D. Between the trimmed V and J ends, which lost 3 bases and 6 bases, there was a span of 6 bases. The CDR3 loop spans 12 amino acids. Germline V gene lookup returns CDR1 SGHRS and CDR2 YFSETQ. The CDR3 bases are TGCGCCAGCAGCTGGACGTCCGGGGAGCTGTTTTTT. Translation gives CASSWTSGELFF.

CDR3: CSAGDVNTQYF. CDR3 nucleotide sequence: TGCAGCGCTGGGGACGTAAATACGCAGTATTTT. The chain combines TRBV29-1 with TRBJ2-3, with D perhaps being TRBD1 or TRBD2 (5 bases each). There are 11 residues in the CDR3. The germline V gene has CDR1 SQVTM and CDR2 ANQGSEA. Between the trimmed V and J ends, which lost 7 bases and 7 bases, there was a span of 12 bases.

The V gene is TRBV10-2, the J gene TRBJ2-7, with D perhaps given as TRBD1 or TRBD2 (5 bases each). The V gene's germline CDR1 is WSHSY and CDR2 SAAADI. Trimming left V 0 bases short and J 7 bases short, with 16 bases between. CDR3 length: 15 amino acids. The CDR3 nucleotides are TGCGCCAGCAGTGAGTCGGGACGGCGCCCGGAGGAGCAGTACTTC. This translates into CASSESGRRPEEQYF.

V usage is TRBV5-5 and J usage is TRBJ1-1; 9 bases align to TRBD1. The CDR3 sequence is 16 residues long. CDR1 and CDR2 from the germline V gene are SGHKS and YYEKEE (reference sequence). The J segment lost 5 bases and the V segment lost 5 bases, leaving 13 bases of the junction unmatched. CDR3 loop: CASRDGGTGLRTEAFF. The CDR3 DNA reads TGTGCCAGCAGGGATGGTGGGACAGGGTTGAGGACTGAAGCTTTCTTT.

CDR3 residues: CASSGTSGRLGAQYF. Written as DNA, the CDR3 is TGTGCCAGCAGTGGGACTAGCGGGAGATTAGGGGCCCAGTACTTC. The chain uses TRBV2 and TRBJ2-5, with TRBD2 identical over 13 bases. The germline V gene encodes CDR1 SNHLY and CDR2 FYNNEI. This CDR3 is built from 15 residues. The V segment lost 4 bases and the J segment 9 bases; nucleotides outside the gene matches: 8. The complete variable domain, with remaining parts taken from reference TRBV2 and TRBJ2-5, reads EPEVTQTPSHQVTQMGQEVILRCVPISNHLYFYWYRQILGQKVEFLVSFYNNEISEKSEIFDDQFSVERPDGSNFTLKIRSTKLEDSAMYFCASSGTSGRLGAQYFGPGTRLLVL.

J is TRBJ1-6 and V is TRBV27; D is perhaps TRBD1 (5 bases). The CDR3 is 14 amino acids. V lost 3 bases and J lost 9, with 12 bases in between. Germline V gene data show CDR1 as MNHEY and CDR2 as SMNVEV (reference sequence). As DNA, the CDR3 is TGTGCCAGCAGTTTTAGCAGGGAGAGTTCACCCCTCCACTTT. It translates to CASSFSRESSPLHF.

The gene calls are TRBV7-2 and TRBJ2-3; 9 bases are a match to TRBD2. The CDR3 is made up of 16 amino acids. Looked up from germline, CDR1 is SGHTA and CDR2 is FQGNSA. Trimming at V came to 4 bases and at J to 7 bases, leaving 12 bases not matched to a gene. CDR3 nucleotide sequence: TGTGCCAGCAGCTCCCAGCGGGGGGCACATCAGAATACGCAGTATTTT. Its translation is CASSSQRGAHQNTQYF.